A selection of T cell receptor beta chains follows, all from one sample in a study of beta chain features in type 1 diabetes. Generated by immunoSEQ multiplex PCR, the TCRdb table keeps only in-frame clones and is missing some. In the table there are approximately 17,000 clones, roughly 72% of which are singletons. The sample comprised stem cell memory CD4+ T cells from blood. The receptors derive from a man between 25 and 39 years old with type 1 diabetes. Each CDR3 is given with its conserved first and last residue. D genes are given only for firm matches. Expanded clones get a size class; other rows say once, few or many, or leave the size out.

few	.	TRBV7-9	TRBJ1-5	TGTGCCAGCAGCTTAGAGAGTCAGCCCCAGCATTTT	CASSLESQPQHF
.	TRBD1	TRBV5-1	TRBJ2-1	TGCGCCAGCAGCTTGGGACAGGGGGCTTTTAATGAGCAGTTCTTC	CASSLGQGAFNEQFF
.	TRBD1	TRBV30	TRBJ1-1	TGTGTCCTCGTCCAGGGGGCTGAAGCTTTCTTT	CVLVQGAEAFF
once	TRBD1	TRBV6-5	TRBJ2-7	TGTGCCAGCAGTTACGGCAGGGGGCAGGGCGAGCAGTACTTC	CASSYGRGQGEQYF
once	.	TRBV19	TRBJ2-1	TGTGCCAGTAGGAGGACAGTCGGTGAGCAGTTCTTC	CASRRTVGEQFF
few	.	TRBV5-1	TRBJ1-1	TGCGCCAGCAGCTTGGGTCCGACAGAAGAGAACACTGAAGCTTTCTTT	CASSLGPTEENTEAFF
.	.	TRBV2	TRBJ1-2	TGTGCCAGCAGTGAGGATGCAGGGTTTGGCTACACCTTC	CASSEDAGFGYTF
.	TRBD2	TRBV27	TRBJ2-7	TGTGCCAGCAGTTTATCGACTAGCGGGGGGGCCGGCTACGAGCAGTACTTC	CASSLSTSGGAGYEQYF
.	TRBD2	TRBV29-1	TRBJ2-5	TGCAGCGGACTAGCGGCCCAAGAGACCCAGTACTTC	CSGLAAQETQYF
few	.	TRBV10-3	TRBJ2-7	TGTGCCATCAGTCAAGGGGAGGACAGGCGGGAGCAGTACTTC	CAISQGEDRREQYF
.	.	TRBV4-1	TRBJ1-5	TGCGCCAGCAGCCAAGGTCCTCTGCAGGGGCAATACAGGCCCCAGCATTTT	CASSQGPLQGQYRPQHF
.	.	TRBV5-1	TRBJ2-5	TGCGCCAGCAGCCCTACAAGATTAAAAGACAAACAAGAGACCCAGTACTTC	CASSPTRLKDKQETQYF
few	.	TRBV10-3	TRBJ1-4	TGTGCCACGTCCGGGGGGCTTCGTGAAAAACTGTTTTTT	CATSGGLREKLFF
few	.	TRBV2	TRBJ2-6	TGTGCCAGCAGTGACGAGGGCTCTGGGGCCAACGTCCTGACTTTC	CASSDEGSGANVLTF
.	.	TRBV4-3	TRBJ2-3	TGCGCCAGCAGCCACCAGAGGACAGAGTGGGGCACAGATACGCAGTATTTT	CASSHQRTEWGTDTQYF
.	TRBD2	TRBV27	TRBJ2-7	TGTGCCAGCAGTTTATCTTCCGGGGGGGCCCGCGAGCAGTACTTC	CASSLSSGGAREQYF
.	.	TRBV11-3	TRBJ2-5	TGTGCCAGCAGCGTAGGACTCGCCGAGACCCAGTACTTC	CASSVGLAETQYF
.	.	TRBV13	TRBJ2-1	TGTGCCAGCAGCTTAGATCGGTTCAATGAGCAGTTCTTC	CASSLDRFNEQFF
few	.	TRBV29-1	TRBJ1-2	TGCAGCGTCGGTGACAGAAACTATGGCTACACCTTC	CSVGDRNYGYTF
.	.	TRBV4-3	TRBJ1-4	TGCGCCAGCAGCCAAGTCGGAGGGCCGGGTAATGAAAAACTGTTTTTT	CASSQVGGPGNEKLFF
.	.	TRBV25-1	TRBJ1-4	TGTGCCAGCAGTGAACCCAGGGATGAAAAACTGTTTTTT	CASSEPRDEKLFF
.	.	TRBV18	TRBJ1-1	TGTGCCAGCTCAGGGGCCTGGAACACTGAAGCTTTCTTT	CASSGAWNTEAFF
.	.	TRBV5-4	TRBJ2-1	TGTGCCAGCAGCGGCATCAGCTCCTACAATGAGCAGTTCTTC	CASSGISSYNEQFF
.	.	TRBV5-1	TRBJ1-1	TGCGCCAGCAGCTTGGCGGGTAGGAACACTGAAGCTTTCTTT	CASSLAGRNTEAFF
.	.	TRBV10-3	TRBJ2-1	TGTGCCATCAGTCGACGTGGAGAGGACTCCTACAATGAGCAGTTCTTC	CAISRRGEDSYNEQFF
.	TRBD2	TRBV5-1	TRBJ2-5	TGCGCCAGCAGCTCCGGGACTAGCGAAGAGACCCAGTACTTC	CASSSGTSEETQYF
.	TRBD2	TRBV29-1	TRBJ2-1	TGCAGTTCAAACGGGGGGGACTTCTACAATGAGCAGTTCTTC	CSSNGGDFYNEQFF
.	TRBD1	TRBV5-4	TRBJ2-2	TGTGCCAGCAGTTGGGACAGAACCGGGGAGCTGTTTTTT	CASSWDRTGELFF
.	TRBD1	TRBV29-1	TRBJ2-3	TGCAGCGTTCCGGGACAGCCCTATTTGGATACGCAGTATTTT	CSVPGQPYLDTQYF
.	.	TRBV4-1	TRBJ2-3	TGCGCCAGCAGCTCACTCCCGCAGGCCGCTAGCACAGATACGCAGTATTTT	CASSSLPQAASTDTQYF
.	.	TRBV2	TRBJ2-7	TGTGCCAGCAGTGGACACTACGAGCAGTACTTC	CASSGHYEQYF
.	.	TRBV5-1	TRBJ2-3	TGCGCCAGTCCCGGGACTAGCACAGATACGCAGTATTTT	CASPGTSTDTQYF
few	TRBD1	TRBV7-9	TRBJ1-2	TGTGCCAGCAGCGCCTGGGACAGGGTCGTAAATTTAGTTGGCTACACCTTC	CASSAWDRVVNLVGYTF
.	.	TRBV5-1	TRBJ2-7	TGCGCCAGCAGCTTGGAAAGCCAGGGCTACGAGCAGTACTTC	CASSLESQGYEQYF
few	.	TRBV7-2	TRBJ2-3	TGTGCCAGCAGGTTCTCAGATACGCAGTATTTT	CASRFSDTQYF
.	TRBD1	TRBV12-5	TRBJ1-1	TGTGCTAGTGGTTTGAGGGACAGGGGGCTACTGTTTCCCTCAACGAACACTGAAGCTTTCTTT	CASGLRDRGLLFPSTNTEAFF
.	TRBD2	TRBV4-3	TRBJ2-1	TGCGCCAGCAGCCAGGGACTAGCGGGGGGGCGCTACAATGAGCAGTTCTTC	CASSQGLAGGRYNEQFF
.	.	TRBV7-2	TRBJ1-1	TGTGCCAGCAGCGGGGGGGTGAACACTGAAGCTTTCTTT	CASSGGVNTEAFF
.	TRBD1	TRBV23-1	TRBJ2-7	TGCGCCAGCAGTCGTCGGACAGGGCGGTACGAGCAGTACTTC	CASSRRTGRYEQYF
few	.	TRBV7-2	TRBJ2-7	TGTGCCAGCAGCCGACGCGGGGTTTTCTACGAGCAGTACTTC	CASSRRGVFYEQYF
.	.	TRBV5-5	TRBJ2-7	TGTGCCAGCAGCCCGTATTGGGGGCTGGCCTACGAGCAGTACTTC	CASSPYWGLAYEQYF
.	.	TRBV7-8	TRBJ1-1	TGTGCCAGCACCCACAGGGTTCCCACTGAAGCTTTCTTT	CASTHRVPTEAFF
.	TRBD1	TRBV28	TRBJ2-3	TGTGCCAGCAGTTTTCTAACAGGGGTTGACACAGATACGCAGTATTTT	CASSFLTGVDTDTQYF
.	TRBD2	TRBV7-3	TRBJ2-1	TGTGCCAGCAGCTCCGGCGGGGGGGCAAATGAGCAGTTCTTC	CASSSGGGANEQFF
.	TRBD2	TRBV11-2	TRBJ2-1	TGTGCCAGCAGCTTATATGGGGGGGGAGTGGACAATGAGCAGTTCTTC	CASSLYGGGVDNEQFF
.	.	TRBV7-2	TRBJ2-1	TGTGCCAGCAGCGGATGGACAAGCAATGAGCAGTTCTTC	CASSGWTSNEQFF
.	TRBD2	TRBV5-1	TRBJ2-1	TGCGCCAGCAGCATCGCTAGCGGGGGGGCGGTTGAGCAGTTCTTC	CASSIASGGAVEQFF
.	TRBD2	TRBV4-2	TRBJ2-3	TGTGCCAGCAGCCAAGCTACCGGGGGGTGGGCAGATACGCAGTATTTT	CASSQATGGWADTQYF
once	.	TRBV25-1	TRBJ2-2	TGTGCCAGCAGTGAGCATTGGCAGGGCAATACCGGGGAGCTGTTTTTT	CASSEHWQGNTGELFF
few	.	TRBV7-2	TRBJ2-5	TGTGCCAGCAGCTTAACCGGACAGAAAGGGGAGACCCAGTACTTC	CASSLTGQKGETQYF